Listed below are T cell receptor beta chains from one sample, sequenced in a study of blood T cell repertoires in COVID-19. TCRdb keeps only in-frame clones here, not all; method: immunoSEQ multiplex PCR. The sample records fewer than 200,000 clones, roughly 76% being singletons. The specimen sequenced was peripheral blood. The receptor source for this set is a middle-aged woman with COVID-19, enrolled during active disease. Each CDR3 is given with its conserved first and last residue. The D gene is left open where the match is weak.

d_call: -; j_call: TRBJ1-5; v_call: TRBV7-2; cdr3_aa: CASSPFEGTRNQPQHF; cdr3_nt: TGTGCCAGCAGTCCGTTTGAAGGGACACGAAATCAGCCCCAGCATTTT
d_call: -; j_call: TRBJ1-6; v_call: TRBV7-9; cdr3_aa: CASSSSYRVSSPNSPLHF; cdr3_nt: TGTGCCAGCAGCTCGTCCTACAGGGTTAGTTCGCCTAATTCACCCCTCCACTTT
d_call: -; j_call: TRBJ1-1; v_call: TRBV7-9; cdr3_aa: CASSLDSRANTEAFF; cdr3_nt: TGTGCCAGCAGCTTAGATAGCAGGGCCAACACTGAAGCTTTCTTT
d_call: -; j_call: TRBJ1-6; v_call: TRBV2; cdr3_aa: CASSASGVGSPLHF; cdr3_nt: TGTGCCAGCAGTGCGAGTGGAGTCGGTTCACCCCTCCACTTT
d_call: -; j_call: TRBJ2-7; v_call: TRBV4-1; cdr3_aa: CASSQDSAGGNSYEQYF; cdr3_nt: TGCGCCAGCAGCCAAGATTCCGCAGGTGGTAACTCCTACGAGCAGTACTTC
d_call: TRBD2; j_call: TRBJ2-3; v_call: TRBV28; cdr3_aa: CASRPLGLHTDTQYF; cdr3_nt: TGTGCCAGCAGACCTCTGGGACTACACACAGATACGCAGTATTTT
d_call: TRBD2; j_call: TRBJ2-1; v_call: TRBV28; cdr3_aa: CASSSTSGIAEQFF; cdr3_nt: TGTGCCAGCAGTTCTACTAGCGGGATCGCTGAGCAGTTCTTC
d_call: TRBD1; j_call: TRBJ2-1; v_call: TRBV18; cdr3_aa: CASSPPTGRDSPIYNEQFF; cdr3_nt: TGTGCCAGCTCACCACCGACAGGGCGTGACTCCCCCATATACAATGAGCAGTTCTTC
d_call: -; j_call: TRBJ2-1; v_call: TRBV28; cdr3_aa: CASSLLARWELSEQFF; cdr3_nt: TGTGCCAGCAGTTTATTGGCCAGGTGGGAGTTAAGTGAGCAGTTCTTC
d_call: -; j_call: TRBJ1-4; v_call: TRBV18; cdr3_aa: CASSPLDSYNEKLFF; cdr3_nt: TGTGCCAGCTCACCCCTGGACAGCTATAATGAAAAACTGTTTTTT
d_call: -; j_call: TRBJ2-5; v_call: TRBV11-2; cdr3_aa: CASSFPVLRETQYF; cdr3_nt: TGTGCCAGCAGCTTCCCGGTCCTGAGGGAGACCCAGTACTTC
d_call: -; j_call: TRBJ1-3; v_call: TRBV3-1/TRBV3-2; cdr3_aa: CASSANGVSHF; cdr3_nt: TGTGCCAGCAGCGCAAACGGGGTTTCGCATTTT
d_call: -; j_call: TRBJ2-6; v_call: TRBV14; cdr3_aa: CASSQERSGANVLTF; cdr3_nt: TGTGCCAGCAGCCAAGAGCGCTCTGGGGCCAACGTCCTGACTTTC
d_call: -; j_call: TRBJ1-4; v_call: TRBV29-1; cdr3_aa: CSVGWHRTNEKLFF; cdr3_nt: TGCAGCGTTGGTTGGCACCGAACTAATGAAAAACTGTTTTTT
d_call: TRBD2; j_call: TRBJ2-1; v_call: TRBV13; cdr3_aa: CASSRGLAGVGNEQFF; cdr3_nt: TGTGCCAGCAGCCGGGGACTAGCGGGAGTGGGTAATGAGCAGTTCTTC
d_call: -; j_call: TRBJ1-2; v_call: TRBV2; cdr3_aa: CASSTSGERGYTF; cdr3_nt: TGTGCCAGCAGTACATCAGGGGAGCGGGGCTACACCTTC
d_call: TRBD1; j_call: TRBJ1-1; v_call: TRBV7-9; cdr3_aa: CASSFSPWTGRENTEAFF; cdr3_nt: TGTGCCAGCAGCTTTTCCCCGTGGACAGGGAGGGAGAACACTGAAGCTTTCTTT